The clone carrying this T cell receptor beta chain was seen a handful of times. No antigen is known for it. The data originate from a study of blood T cells in healthy people across ages. General observations from the study: As age increased, TCR beta diversity per million T cells fell in a roughly linear fashion.

The authors ran a second PCR of about 7 to 12 cycles using a sample-barcoded 5' primer and a J-beta primer mix. TCRdb reprocessed the 5' RACE reads via MiXCR and lists one record per CDR3 protein. The sample consists of just under 550,000 distinct CDR3 sequences, around 24% of them appearing once. The draw of peripheral blood yielded approximately 10 milliliters from each donor. This sample also appeared in a second study, on T cells of mothers and their children.

The sample taken for sequencing was blood. The TCR originated in a boy aged 5-17 years in good health.

The CDR3 here is CASSLDGGGLNTEAFF. CDR3 in DNA: TGTGCCAGCAGTTTGGACGGAGGGGGGCTTAACACTGAAGCTTTCTTT. The chain is built from TRBV27 and TRBJ1-1; TRBD1 might be the D (6 bases). This CDR3 contains 16 residues. Germline values: CDR1 MNHEY, CDR2 SMNVEV (reference sequence). The V gene lost 3 bases and the J gene lost 2 bases, with 16 bases spanning the gap.